Here is one T cell receptor beta chain with its context. Antigen specificity is unknown. The data are from a study of Ad26.COV2.S vaccination and SARS-CoV-2 variants. Study-level background: Ad26.COV2.S shots went into the muscle once or twice, 56 days apart.

Overall study results and limits: Similar non-spike TCR breadth was seen in vaccine and placebo recipients. Reportedly, spike-specific CD8+ and CD4+ T cell responses achieved substantial breadth once vaccination had taken place.

This sample's treatment: about 20 received Ad26.COV2.S at low or high dose, single or two shots; 5 received placebo; per-sample allocation not given. It was on day 63 after the first vaccine or placebo injection that samples were taken. The table came from immunoSEQ multiplex PCR; TCRdb's copy has only in-frame clones and leaves some out. The sample lists 300,000 to 400,000 clones; roughly 91% were seen once. The CDR3 is 15 amino acids. Germline V CDR1 and CDR2: MGHRA, YSYEKL. After removal of 0 bases from V and 3 bases from J, the junction contained 0 bases not matched to a gene. The clonotype originates from a person between 18 and 65 years old who received the Ad26.COV2.S COVID-19 vaccine or a placebo. Source: peripheral blood, taken in a trial of Ad26.COV2.S vaccine versus placebo. The chain joins TRBV4-1 to TRBJ2-2, with 8 bases identical to TRBD2. CDR3 in amino acids: CASSQEGLDTGELFF. The CDR3 region has the DNA TGCGCCAGCAGCCAAGAGGGACTAGACACCGGGGAGCTGTTTTTT.